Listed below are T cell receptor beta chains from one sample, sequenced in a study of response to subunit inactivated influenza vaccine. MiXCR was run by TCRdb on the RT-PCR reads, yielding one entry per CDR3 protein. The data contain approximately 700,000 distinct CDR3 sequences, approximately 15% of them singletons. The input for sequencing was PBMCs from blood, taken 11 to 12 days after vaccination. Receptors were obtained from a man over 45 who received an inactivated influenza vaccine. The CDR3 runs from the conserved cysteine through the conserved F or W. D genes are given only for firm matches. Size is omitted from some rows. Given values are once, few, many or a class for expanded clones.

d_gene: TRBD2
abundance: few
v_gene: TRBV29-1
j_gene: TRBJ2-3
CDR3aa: CSVPPSGANTDTQYF
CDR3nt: TGCAGCGTCCCCCCTAGCGGGGCGAACACAGATACGCAGTATTTT

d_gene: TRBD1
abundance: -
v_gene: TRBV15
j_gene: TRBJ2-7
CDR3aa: CATSRAVGQGAKEQYF
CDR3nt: TGTGCCACCAGCAGAGCCGTGGGACAGGGGGCGAAGGAGCAGTACTTC

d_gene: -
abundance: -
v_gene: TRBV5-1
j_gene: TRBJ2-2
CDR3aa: CASSLNRENTGELFF
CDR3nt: TGCGCCAGCAGCTTGAACAGGGAGAACACCGGGGAGCTGTTTTTT

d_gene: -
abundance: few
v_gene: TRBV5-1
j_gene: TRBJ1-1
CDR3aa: CASRNLPGTATEAFF
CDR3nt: TGCGCCAGCAGAAACCTTCCGGGGACTGCCACTGAAGCTTTCTTT

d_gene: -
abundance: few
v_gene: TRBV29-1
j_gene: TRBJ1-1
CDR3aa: CSVKQVNTEAFF
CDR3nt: TGCAGCGTTAAACAGGTGAACACTGAAGCTTTCTTT

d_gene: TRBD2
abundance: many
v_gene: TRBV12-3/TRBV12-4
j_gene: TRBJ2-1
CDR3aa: CASSLTSGSVDEQFF
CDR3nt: TGTGCCAGCAGCCTTACTAGCGGGAGTGTAGATGAGCAGTTCTTC

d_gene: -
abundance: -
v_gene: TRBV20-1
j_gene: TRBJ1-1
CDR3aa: CSARDPATEAFF
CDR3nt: TGCAGTGCTAGAGATCCTGCCACTGAAGCTTTCTTT

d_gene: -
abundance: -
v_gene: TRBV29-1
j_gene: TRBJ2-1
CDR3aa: CSVEGTPKSYNEQFF
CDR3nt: TGCAGCGTTGAGGGGACCCCCAAGTCCTACAATGAGCAGTTCTTC

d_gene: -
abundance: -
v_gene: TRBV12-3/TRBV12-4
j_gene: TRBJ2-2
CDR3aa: CASSRDPPNTGELFF
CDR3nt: TGTGCCAGCAGTCGGGACCCCCCGAACACCGGGGAGCTGTTTTTT

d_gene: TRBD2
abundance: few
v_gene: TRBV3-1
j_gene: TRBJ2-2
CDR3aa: CASSRTSGSGTGELFF
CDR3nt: TGTGCCAGCAGCCGTACTAGCGGGAGTGGAACCGGGGAGCTGTTTTTT

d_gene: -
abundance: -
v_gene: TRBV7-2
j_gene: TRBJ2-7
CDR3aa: CASSLVQPYEQYF
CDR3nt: TGTGCCAGCAGCTTAGTGCAGCCCTACGAGCAGTACTTC

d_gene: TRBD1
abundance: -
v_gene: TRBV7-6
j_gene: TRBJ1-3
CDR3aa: CASSHVRRTQGYSGNTIYF
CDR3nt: TGTGCCAGCAGCCACGTCAGGAGGACACAGGGGTACTCTGGAAACACCATATATTTT

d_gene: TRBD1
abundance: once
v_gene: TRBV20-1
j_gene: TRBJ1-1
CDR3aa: CSASTGGPATEALF
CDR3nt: TGCAGTGCTTCGACAGGGGGCCCCGCAACTGAAGCTCTCTTT

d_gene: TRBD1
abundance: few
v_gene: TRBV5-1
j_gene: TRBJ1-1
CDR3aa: CASSMGQGLTEAFF
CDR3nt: TGCGCCAGCAGCATGGGACAGGGTTTGACTGAAGCTTTCTTT

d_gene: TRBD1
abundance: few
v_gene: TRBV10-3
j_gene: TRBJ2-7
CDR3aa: CAFASGTENSYEQYF
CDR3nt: TGTGCCTTCGCATCCGGGACAGAGAACTCCTACGAGCAGTACTTC

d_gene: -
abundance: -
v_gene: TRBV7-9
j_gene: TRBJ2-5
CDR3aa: CATTRAPGSETQYF
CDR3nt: TGTGCCACCACTAGGGCCCCCGGATCGGAGACCCAGTACTTC

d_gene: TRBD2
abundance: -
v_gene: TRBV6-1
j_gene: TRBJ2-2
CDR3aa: CASSEALAGVTGELFF
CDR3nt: TGTGCCAGCAGTGAAGCACTAGCGGGGGTTACCGGGGAGCTGTTTTTT

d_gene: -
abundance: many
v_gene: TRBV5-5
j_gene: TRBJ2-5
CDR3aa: CASSNEETQYF
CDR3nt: TGTGCCAGCAGCAACGAAGAGACCCAGTACTTC

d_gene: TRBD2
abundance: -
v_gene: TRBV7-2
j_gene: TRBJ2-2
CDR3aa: CASTGLAGATGELFF
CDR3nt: TGTGCCAGCACGGGACTAGCGGGTGCGACCGGGGAGCTGTTTTTT

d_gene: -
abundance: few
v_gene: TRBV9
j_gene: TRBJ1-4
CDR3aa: CASSVVTATNEKLFF
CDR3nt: TGTGCCAGCAGCGTAGTTACGGCAACTAATGAAAAACTGTTTTTT

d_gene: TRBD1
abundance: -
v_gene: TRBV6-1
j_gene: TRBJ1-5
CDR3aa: CASSPQGGSQPQHF
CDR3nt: TGTGCCAGCAGTCCACAGGGGGGGAGTCAGCCCCAGCATTTT

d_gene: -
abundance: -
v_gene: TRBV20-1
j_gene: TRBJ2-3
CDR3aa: CSANKGPKDTQYF
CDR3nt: TGCAGTGCTAATAAAGGTCCGAAAGATACGCAGTATTTT

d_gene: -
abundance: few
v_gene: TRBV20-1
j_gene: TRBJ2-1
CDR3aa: CSASAHLNEQFF
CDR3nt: TGCAGTGCTAGTGCCCACCTCAATGAGCAGTTCTTC

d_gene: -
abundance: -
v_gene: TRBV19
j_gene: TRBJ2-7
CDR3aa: CASGGGLNYEQYF
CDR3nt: TGTGCCAGTGGAGGAGGCTTGAACTACGAGCAGTACTTC

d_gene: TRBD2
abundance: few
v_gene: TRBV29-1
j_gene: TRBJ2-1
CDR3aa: CSVEFPGTSRAGQFF
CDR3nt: TGCAGCGTTGAATTCCCCGGGACTAGCCGGGCTGGGCAGTTCTTC

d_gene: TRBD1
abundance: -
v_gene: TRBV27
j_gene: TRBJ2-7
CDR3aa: CASSKGGGKSYEQYF
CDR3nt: TGTGCCAGCAGTAAAGGGGGCGGAAAATCCTACGAGCAGTACTTC

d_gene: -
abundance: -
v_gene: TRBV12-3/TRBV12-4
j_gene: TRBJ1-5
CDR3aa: CASTNPPSNQPQHF
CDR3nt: TGTGCCAGCACCAACCCTCCAAGCAATCAGCCCCAGCATTTT

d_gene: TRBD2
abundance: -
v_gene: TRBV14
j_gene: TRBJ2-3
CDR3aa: CASSLAGLMTSSTDTQYF
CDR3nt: TGTGCCAGCAGCCTAGCGGGACTCATGACCTCTAGCACAGATACGCAGTATTTT

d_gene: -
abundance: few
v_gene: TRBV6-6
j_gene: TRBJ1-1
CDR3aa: CASSFKDSLEAFF
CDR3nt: TGTGCCAGCAGTTTCAAGGACAGCCTTGAAGCTTTCTTT

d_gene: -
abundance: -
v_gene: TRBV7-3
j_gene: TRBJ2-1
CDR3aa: CASSLSPLAYYNEQFF
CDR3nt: TGTGCCAGCAGCTTAAGTCCACTAGCCTACTACAATGAGCAGTTCTTC

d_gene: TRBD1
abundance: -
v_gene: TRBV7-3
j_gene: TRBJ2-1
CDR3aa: CASSSTRTGGFHEQFF
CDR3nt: TGTGCCAGCAGCTCCACCAGGACAGGGGGGTTTCATGAGCAGTTCTTC

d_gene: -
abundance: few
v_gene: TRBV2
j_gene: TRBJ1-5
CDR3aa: CASTHLEGPQHF
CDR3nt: TGTGCCAGCACCCATCTTGAGGGGCCCCAGCATTTT

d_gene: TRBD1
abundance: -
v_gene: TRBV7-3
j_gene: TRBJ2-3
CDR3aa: CASSITPDRGDLADTQYF
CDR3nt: TGTGCCAGCAGCATAACACCGGACAGGGGGGATCTGGCAGATACGCAGTATTTT

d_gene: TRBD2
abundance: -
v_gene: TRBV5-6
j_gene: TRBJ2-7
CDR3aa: CASSLPGTSGIVQYF
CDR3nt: TGTGCCAGCAGCCTCCCCGGGACTAGCGGGATTGTGCAGTACTTC

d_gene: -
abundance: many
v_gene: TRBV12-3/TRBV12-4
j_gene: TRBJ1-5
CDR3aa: CASSLEENQPQHF
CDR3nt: TGTGCCAGCAGCTTGGAGGAAAATCAGCCCCAGCATTTT

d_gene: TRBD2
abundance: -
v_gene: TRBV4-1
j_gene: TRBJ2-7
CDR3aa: CASSQVSAGATYEQYF
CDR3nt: TGCGCCAGCAGCCAAGTATCGGCGGGAGCCACGTACGAGCAGTACTTC

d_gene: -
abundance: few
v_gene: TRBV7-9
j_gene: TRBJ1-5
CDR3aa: CASSSAGKGDQPQHF
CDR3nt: TGTGCCAGCAGCTCCGCAGGGAAAGGGGATCAGCCCCAGCATTTT

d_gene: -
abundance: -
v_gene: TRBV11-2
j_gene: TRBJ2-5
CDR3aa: CASSLEWSGLFQETQYF
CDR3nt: TGTGCCAGCAGCTTAGAATGGTCAGGGCTGTTCCAAGAGACCCAGTACTTC

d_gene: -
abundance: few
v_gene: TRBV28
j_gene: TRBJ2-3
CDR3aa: CASSDTGTDTQYF
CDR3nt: TGTGCCAGCAGTGACACAGGCACAGATACGCAGTATTTT

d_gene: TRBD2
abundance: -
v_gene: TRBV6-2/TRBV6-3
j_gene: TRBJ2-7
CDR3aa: CASSYSWTRDSYEQYF
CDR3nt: TGTGCCAGCAGTTACTCGTGGACTAGAGATTCATACGAGCAGTACTTC

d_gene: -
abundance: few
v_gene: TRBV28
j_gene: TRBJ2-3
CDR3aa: CASSLLGSLGPTDTQYF
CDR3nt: TGTGCCAGCAGTTTATTAGGTAGTTTGGGGCCCACAGATACGCAGTATTTT

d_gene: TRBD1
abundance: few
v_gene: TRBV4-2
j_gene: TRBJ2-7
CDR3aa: CASSQERDSYYEQYF
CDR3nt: TGTGCCAGCAGCCAAGAAAGGGACAGTTACTACGAGCAGTACTTC

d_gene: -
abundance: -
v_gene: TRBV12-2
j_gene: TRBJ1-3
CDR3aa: CASRLARGQHSGNTIYF
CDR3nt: TGTGCAAGTCGCTTAGCGAGGGGACAGCACTCTGGAAACACCATATATTTT

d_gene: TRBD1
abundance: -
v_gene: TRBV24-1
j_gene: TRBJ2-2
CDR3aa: CATSTTGPLNTGELFF
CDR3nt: TGTGCCACCAGCACGACAGGGCCTCTGAACACCGGGGAGCTGTTTTTT

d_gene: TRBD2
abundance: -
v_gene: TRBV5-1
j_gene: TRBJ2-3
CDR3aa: CASSLVTSSLADTQYF
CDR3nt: TGCGCCAGCAGCTTGGTGACTAGCTCTTTGGCAGATACGCAGTATTTT

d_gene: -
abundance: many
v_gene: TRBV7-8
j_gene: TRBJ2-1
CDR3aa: CASSPRQASNEQFF
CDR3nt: TGTGCCAGCAGCCCGAGACAGGCTTCCAATGAGCAGTTCTTC

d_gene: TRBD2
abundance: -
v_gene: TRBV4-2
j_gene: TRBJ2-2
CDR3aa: CASSQDRAGALSGELFF
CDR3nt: TGTGCCAGCAGCCAAGACAGGGCGGGAGCCCTATCCGGGGAGCTGTTTTTT